Sequencing of this T cell receptor beta chain was carried out in a study of neurological immune-mediated disorders. In TCRdb, the 5' RACE reads were re-called with MiXCR into one record per CDR3 protein. The data contain around 66,000 distinct CDR3 sequences, under 5.5% of them singletons. This clonotype showed up many times. The V gene lost 5 bases and the J gene lost 0 bases, with 8 bases spanning the gap. This CDR3 comprises 14 residues. Germline V CDR1 and CDR2: SGHTA, FQGNSA. This clonotype was sampled from a woman in her seventies with multiple sclerosis. The rearrangement joins TRBV7-2 to TRBJ2-1; D gene ambiguous. The sequenced material came from PBMCs. As DNA, the CDR3 is TGTGCCAGCAGCGTATCACCCTCCTACAATGAGCAGTTCTTC. This sequence encodes CASSVSPSYNEQFF.